Detailed here is one T cell receptor (beta chain). The data derive from a study of blood T cell repertoires in COVID-19. Study summary: The analysed material was cDNA or gDNA that came from T cells, B-cell-depleted T cells, or PBMCs.

In the authors' workflow: From reference gene primer amplification, estimates of nucleated cell counts were derived. Here immunoSEQ multiplex PCR was the method, and the copy in TCRdb shows in-frame clones only, minus some. Clone size and V and J calls were adopted from that table, with D and trimming inferred from the DNA. The sample lists tens of thousands of clones, around 90% occurring once. With V trimmed by 7 bases and J by 7 bases, 4 bases remained unmatched. CDR3 length: 12 residues. CDR1 SNHLY and CDR2 FYNNEI come from the germline V gene. V gene TRBV2 combines with J gene TRBJ1-5, with 7 bases matching TRBD1. Sequencing input: peripheral blood. This TCR was sampled from a man older than 75 with acute or convalescent COVID-19. CDR3 DNA sequence: TGTGCCAGCACGACAGGGAACCAGCCCCAGCATTTT. This encodes CASTTGNQPQHF.